The rows below give T cell receptor beta chains drawn from one sample of a study of T cells in localized non-small cell lung cancer. Profiling relied on immunoSEQ multiplex PCR, and the TCRdb table lists in-frame clones only, not all of them. The top ten clones hold over 13% of a sample with about 27,000 clones, roughly nine tenths of them seen once. This material consisted of peripheral blood, taken before any cancer treatment. These TCRs come from a female donor at least 60 years old with stage II squamous cell lung carcinoma. Both conserved end residues are part of each CDR3. A D gene is named only where the DNA matches it firmly. Clone size is stated in some rows and not others, as once, few, many or a class when expanded.

j_gene	d_gene	abundance	v_gene	CDR3aa	CDR3nt
TRBJ2-2	-	-	TRBV25-1	CASSDGGRITGELFF	TGTGCCAGCAGTGATGGTGGGAGGATCACCGGGGAGCTGTTTTTT
TRBJ1-1	-	few	TRBV10-2	CASSRANTEAFF	TGCGCCAGCAGTCGAGCGAACACTGAAGCTTTCTTT
TRBJ2-7	-	-	TRBV6-1	CASTGQRSYEQYF	TGTGCCAGCACCGGACAGAGGTCCTACGAGCAGTACTTC
TRBJ2-1	TRBD1	few	TRBV11-2	CASSSRQGDNNEQFF	TGTGCCAGCAGCTCTCGACAGGGGGATAACAATGAGCAGTTCTTC
TRBJ2-4	TRBD2	once	TRBV6-6	CATAPGGWDIQYF	TGTGCTACGGCCCCGGGAGGATGGGACATTCAGTACTTC
TRBJ1-1	-	-	TRBV5-1	CASSLEPGATGAFF	TGCGCCAGCAGCTTGGAACCTGGGGCAACTGGCGCTTTCTTT
TRBJ1-1	-	-	TRBV18	CASSPQGQGTEAFF	TGTGCCAGCTCACCACAGGGTCAGGGCACTGAAGCTTTCTTT
TRBJ2-1	-	-	TRBV29-1	CSVEDAMGENNEQFF	TGCAGCGTTGAAGACGCTATGGGGGAGAACAATGAGCAGTTCTTC
TRBJ1-1	TRBD1	-	TRBV28	CASSPGQGPWTEAFF	TGTGCCAGCAGTCCGGGACAGGGGCCTTGGACTGAAGCTTTCTTT
TRBJ2-3	-	-	TRBV6-6	CASSLGVSDTQYF	TGTGCCAGCAGTCTCGGAGTGTCAGATACGCAGTATTTT
TRBJ2-6	-	-	TRBV2	CASSAGGGANVLTF	TGTGCCAGCAGTGCAGGCGGTGGGGCCAACGTCCTGACTTTC
TRBJ1-5	-	few	TRBV7-8	CASSLERDQPQHF	TGTGCCAGCAGCTTAGAGAGGGATCAGCCCCAGCATTTT
TRBJ1-1	-	-	TRBV29-1	CSGTAGNTEAFF	TGCAGCGGTACTGCGGGGAACACTGAAGCTTTCTTT
TRBJ1-4	-	-	TRBV13	CASSLGEPNEKLFF	TGTGCCAGCAGCTTAGGGGAACCTAATGAAAAACTGTTTTTT
TRBJ2-2	-	-	TRBV27	CASSLTGGELFF	TGTGCCAGCAGTTTAACAGGCGGGGAGCTGTTTTTT
TRBJ1-2	TRBD1	-	TRBV6-6	CASSYQGANYGYTF	TGTGCCAGCAGTTACCAGGGGGCTAACTATGGCTACACCTTC
TRBJ2-5	-	-	TRBV2	CAGKGSGETQYF	TGTGCCGGTAAAGGGAGCGGGGAGACCCAGTACTTC
TRBJ2-2	TRBD1	-	TRBV11-2	CASSSTKGTGSTGELFF	TGTGCCAGCAGCTCAACGAAGGGGACAGGGTCCACCGGGGAGCTGTTTTTT
TRBJ1-5	-	-	TRBV23-1	CASSHVVRRTGNQPQHF	TGCGCCAGCAGTCATGTCGTTCGGCGAACGGGCAATCAGCCCCAGCATTTT
TRBJ2-1	-	-	TRBV28	CASRSLGGQFF	TGTGCCAGCAGGTCTTTGGGTGGGCAGTTCTTC
TRBJ1-3	-	-	TRBV7-6	CASSSPAHSGNTIYF	TGTGCCAGCAGCTCCCCTGCCCACTCTGGAAACACCATATATTTT
TRBJ2-7	TRBD2	once	TRBV28	CASSWTSGGSYEQYF	TGTGCCAGCAGTTGGACTAGCGGAGGCTCCTACGAGCAGTACTTC
TRBJ1-2	TRBD1	once	TRBV7-2	CASSLETDRAYGYTF	TGTGCCAGCAGCTTAGAAACCGACAGGGCATATGGCTACACCTTC
TRBJ1-3	-	-	TRBV5-1	CASSSSGEIGNTIYF	TGCGCCAGCAGCTCCTCAGGGGAAATTGGAAACACCATATATTTT
TRBJ1-4	-	-	TRBV5-1	CASSLGATNEKLFF	TGCGCCAGCAGCCTAGGTGCAACTAATGAAAAACTGTTTTTT
TRBJ2-5	TRBD2	-	TRBV5-8	CASSSGTSGTEQETQYF	TGTGCCAGCAGCTCAGGGACTAGCGGGACCGAACAAGAGACCCAGTACTTC
TRBJ1-3	-	-	TRBV19	CASSEPGDGNTIYF	TGTGCCAGTAGTGAACCAGGGGACGGAAACACCATATATTTT
TRBJ1-2	-	few	TRBV15	CATSPGPLKFYGYTF	TGTGCCACCAGCCCCGGGCCCCTTAAATTCTATGGCTACACCTTC
TRBJ2-1	-	once	TRBV4-1	CASSQDPSLTYNEQFF	TGCGCCAGCAGCCAAGACCCTAGCCTTACCTACAATGAGCAGTTCTTC
TRBJ2-2	-	-	TRBV7-9	CASSLGTSGSGELFF	TGTGCCAGCAGCTTGGGCACATCCGGTAGCGGGGAGCTGTTTTTT
TRBJ1-1	TRBD1	-	TRBV19	CASSLGTGVEAFF	TGTGCCAGTAGTTTGGGGACAGGGGTTGAAGCTTTCTTT
TRBJ1-4	-	-	TRBV10-3	CAISESAGVNEKLFF	TGTGCCATCAGTGAGTCGGCAGGAGTTAATGAAAAACTGTTTTTT
TRBJ2-5	-	-	TRBV11-3	CASSLFGGRGETQYF	TGTGCCAGCAGCTTGTTTGGGGGTAGGGGAGAGACCCAGTACTTC
TRBJ2-3	-	-	TRBV5-4	CASSLGGKSTDTQYF	TGTGCCAGCAGCTTGGGGGGAAAGAGCACAGATACGCAGTATTTT
TRBJ2-2	TRBD1	-	TRBV2	CASTGGGQGSNTGELFF	TGTGCCAGCACCGGAGGTGGACAGGGATCAAACACCGGGGAGCTGTTTTTT
TRBJ1-5	-	-	TRBV2	CASSPTGFLSQPQHF	TGTGCCAGCAGTCCTACAGGCTTTCTCAGTCAGCCCCAGCATTTT
TRBJ2-7	TRBD1	-	TRBV19	CASSISPGQTYEQYF	TGTGCCAGTAGTATATCCCCGGGACAGACCTACGAGCAGTACTTC
TRBJ2-3	-	-	TRBV5-1	CASSLGTGPTDTQYF	TGCGCCAGCAGCTTGGGGACCGGCCCGACAGATACGCAGTATTTT
TRBJ1-4	TRBD1	-	TRBV5-6	CASSPGAGGEKLFF	TGTGCCAGCAGCCCTGGGGCAGGGGGAGAAAAACTGTTTTTT
TRBJ1-4	-	-	TRBV5-1	CASSFPGLGEKLFF	TGCGCCAGCAGCTTTCCAGGGTTGGGCGAAAAACTGTTTTTT
TRBJ2-3	-	-	TRBV5-1	CASSYRPAGTDTQYF	TGCGCCAGCAGCTATAGGCCCGCCGGGACAGATACGCAGTATTTT
TRBJ2-3	-	-	TRBV6-6	CASSYADTQYF	TGTGCCAGCAGTTACGCGGATACGCAGTATTTT
TRBJ2-7	TRBD2	-	TRBV7-2	CASSSSGGSYEQYF	TGTGCCAGCAGCTCTAGCGGAGGCTCCTACGAGCAGTACTTC
TRBJ2-1	TRBD2	-	TRBV19	CASSVRTSGGRNNEQFF	TGTGCCAGTAGTGTCCGGACTAGCGGGGGGCGCAACAATGAGCAGTTCTTC
TRBJ2-3	TRBD2	-	TRBV27	CASRTSGTDTQYF	TGTGCCAGCCGGACTAGCGGCACAGATACGCAGTATTTT
TRBJ1-1	-	few	TRBV7-3	CASSPSGFSEAFF	TGTGCCAGCAGCCCGTCAGGGTTTTCTGAAGCTTTCTTT
TRBJ2-6	-	-	TRBV5-4	CASSSGDRYSGANVLTF	TGTGCCAGCAGCTCGGGGGACCGCTACTCTGGGGCCAACGTCCTGACTTTC
TRBJ1-2	-	-	TRBV28	CASSLGVSYGYTF	TGTGCCAGCAGTTTAGGAGTTAGCTATGGCTACACCTTC
TRBJ2-5	TRBD2	-	TRBV11-3	CASSLGLAGVETQYF	TGTGCCAGCAGCTTGGGACTAGCGGGGGTCGAGACCCAGTACTTC
TRBJ1-5	-	-	TRBV5-6	CASSRQGNSNQPQHF	TGTGCCAGCAGCCGACAAGGAAATAGCAATCAGCCCCAGCATTTT
TRBJ1-2	TRBD1	-	TRBV9	CASSVAAGGKVDYGYTF	TGTGCCAGCAGCGTAGCGGCAGGGGGCAAGGTCGACTATGGCTACACCTTC
TRBJ2-7	-	-	TRBV6-6	CASRPQGLTYEQYF	TGTGCCAGCAGACCACAGGGTCTCACCTACGAGCAGTACTTC
TRBJ2-3	-	-	TRBV9	CASSVSVPTDTQYF	TGTGCCAGCAGCGTTAGCGTCCCCACAGATACGCAGTATTTT
TRBJ2-1	-	-	TRBV6-1	CASSGSGRSSYNEQFF	TGTGCCAGCAGTGGGTCGGGACGGAGCTCCTACAATGAGCAGTTCTTC